Listed below are T cell receptor beta chains from one sample, sequenced in a study of T cell responses to AZD1222 COVID-19 vaccine. Produced via immunoSEQ multiplex PCR; TCRdb's table is partial and in-frame only. The sample comprises about 88,000 clones, under 90% of which are singletons, and 2.4% rests with the top ten. Source: peripheral blood, taken on day 0 of AZD1222 vaccination. These receptors were collected from an adult in good health. Each CDR3 is given with its conserved first and last residue. D genes are given only for firm matches. Clone size appears in some rows only: once, few, many, or a class for an expanded clone.

J | size | V | D | CDR3 | DNA
TRBJ2-1 | . | TRBV7-8 | TRBD2 | CASSFQRERGVEQFF | TGTGCCAGCAGCTTCCAGCGGGAGAGAGGTGTAGAGCAGTTCTTC
TRBJ1-6 | . | TRBV15 | . | CATSRGSSYNSPLHF | TGTGCCACCAGCAGGGGGAGCTCCTATAATTCACCCCTCCACTTT
TRBJ2-7 | . | TRBV13 | TRBD1 | CASSPRQGPYEQYF | TGTGCCAGCAGCCCGAGACAGGGACCCTACGAGCAGTACTTC
TRBJ2-3 | . | TRBV6-4 | TRBD1 | CASSDGQGHTDTQYF | TGTGCCAGCAGTGACGGACAGGGACACACAGATACGCAGTATTTT
TRBJ2-2 | . | TRBV12-3/TRBV12-4 | TRBD1 | CASEDRVGELFF | TGTGCCAGCGAGGACAGGGTCGGGGAGCTGTTTTTT
TRBJ2-3 | . | TRBV20-1 | TRBD2 | CSASHSSGGTDTQYF | TGCAGTGCTAGTCATTCTAGCGGGGGCACAGATACGCAGTATTTT
TRBJ2-1 | . | TRBV3-1/TRBV3-2 | . | CASSLGTSSYNEQFF | TGTGCCAGCAGCCTAGGCACTAGCAGCTACAATGAGCAGTTCTTC
TRBJ1-1 | once | TRBV27 | . | CASISGGAGDTEAFF | TGTGCCAGCATCTCTGGAGGGGCAGGGGACACTGAAGCTTTCTTT
TRBJ2-1 | . | TRBV18 | TRBD2 | CASSPQGGLDSEQFF | TGTGCCAGCTCACCACAGGGCGGACTAGACAGTGAGCAGTTCTTC
TRBJ2-7 | . | TRBV10-3 | . | CAISESGNSYEQYF | TGTGCCATCAGTGAGTCTGGCAACTCCTACGAGCAGTACTTC
TRBJ1-2 | . | TRBV10-3 | TRBD1 | CAINSNRPDRDYGYTF | TGTGCCATCAATAGCAATAGACCGGACAGGGACTATGGCTACACCTTC
TRBJ1-1 | . | TRBV4-2 | . | CASSQTGHLGTEAFF | TGTGCCAGCAGCCAAACGGGACACCTCGGCACTGAAGCTTTCTTT
TRBJ2-1 | . | TRBV5-1 | TRBD2 | CASSSTSGMASSYNEQFF | TGCGCCAGCAGCTCGACTAGCGGGATGGCGAGCTCCTACAATGAGCAGTTCTTC
TRBJ2-5 | once | TRBV7-8 | . | CASSLGWGQEETQYF | TGTGCCAGCAGCTTAGGGTGGGGACAAGAAGAGACCCAGTACTTC
TRBJ2-3 | few | TRBV6-4 | . | CASSEGDFTDTQYF | TGTGCCAGCAGTGAAGGGGACTTCACAGATACGCAGTATTTT
TRBJ2-7 | . | TRBV30 | TRBD2 | CASGTSGGPYEQYF | TGTGCCTCTGGGACTAGCGGGGGTCCCTACGAGCAGTACTTC
TRBJ2-2 | . | TRBV7-9 | TRBD1 | CASSFSLTGTNTGELFF | TGTGCCAGCAGCTTCTCACTGACAGGGACGAACACCGGGGAGCTGTTTTTT
TRBJ2-3 | . | TRBV7-6 | TRBD2 | CASSLGLAGGPGTDTQYF | TGTGCCAGCAGCTTAGGGCTAGCGGGAGGGCCTGGGACAGATACGCAGTATTTT
TRBJ2-3 | . | TRBV6-5 | . | CPRDTWRDTQYF | TGTCCACGGGACACTTGGAGGGATACGCAGTATTTT
TRBJ1-1 | . | TRBV7-3 | . | CASSLWGGDSAEAFF | TGTGCCAGCAGCTTATGGGGAGGGGACTCGGCTGAAGCTTTCTTT
TRBJ2-3 | . | TRBV9 | . | CASSVEGDTQYF | TGTGCCAGCAGCGTAGAAGGGGATACGCAGTATTTT
TRBJ1-6 | few | TRBV10-3 | . | CAISEGGTPIYNSPLHF | TGTGCCATCAGTGAAGGAGGGACACCCATATATAATTCACCCCTCCACTTT
TRBJ2-1 | . | TRBV9 | . | CASSPFRGHNEQFF | TGTGCCAGCAGCCCATTTCGCGGTCACAATGAGCAGTTCTTC
TRBJ1-6 | . | TRBV7-6 | . | CASRRVGISPLHF | TGTGCCAGCAGGCGGGTGGGCATTTCACCCCTCCACTTT
TRBJ2-3 | . | TRBV7-3 | . | CASSLNGGTGLTDTQYF | TGTGCCAGCAGCTTAAACGGGGGGACAGGACTCACAGATACGCAGTATTTT
TRBJ1-1 | . | TRBV27 | . | CASSSPRLGGDTEAFF | TGTGCCAGCAGTTCCCCGAGGTTGGGGGGGGACACTGAAGCTTTCTTT
TRBJ1-2 | . | TRBV9 | . | CASSPTTF | TGTGCCAGCAGCCCCACGACCTTC
TRBJ1-3 | . | TRBV25-1 | . | CASSEFFPGNTIYF | TGTGCCAGCAGTGAATTTTTCCCTGGAAACACCATATATTTT
TRBJ1-2 | . | TRBV12-3/TRBV12-4 | . | CASRSVYGYTF | TGTGCCAGCAGATCTGTCTATGGCTACACCTTC
TRBJ2-1 | . | TRBV7-2 | TRBD2 | CASSPRTSENEQFF | TGTGCCAGCAGCCCTAGGACTAGTGAGAATGAGCAGTTCTTC
TRBJ2-1 | . | TRBV5-1 | TRBD1 | CASSPGQTSYNEQFF | TGCGCCAGCAGCCCGGGACAGACCTCCTACAATGAGCAGTTCTTC
TRBJ2-1 | once | TRBV27 | TRBD1 | CASSSGQGAINEQFF | TGTGCCAGCAGTTCAGGACAGGGGGCGATCAATGAGCAGTTCTTC
TRBJ1-6 | . | TRBV30 | . | CAWRGWGSPLHF | TGTGCCTGGAGGGGCTGGGGTTCACCCCTCCACTTT
TRBJ2-3 | . | TRBV4-1 | . | CASSQEGAGVNTDTQYF | TGCGCCAGCAGCCAGGAAGGGGCCGGGGTCAACACAGATACGCAGTATTTT
TRBJ1-2 | . | TRBV3-1/TRBV3-2 | TRBD1 | CASTPQGAHYGYTF | TGTGCCAGCACCCCTCAGGGGGCGCATTATGGCTACACCTTC
TRBJ2-7 | . | TRBV30 | . | CAWSGGSPYEQYF | TGTGCCTGGAGTGGTGGTAGTCCCTACGAGCAGTACTTC
TRBJ2-1 | . | TRBV10-2 | . | CASSEYNEQFF | TGCGCCAGCAGTGAGTACAATGAGCAGTTCTTC
TRBJ1-1 | . | TRBV9 | . | CASSTDFWGTEAFF | TGTGCCAGCAGCACAGATTTTTGGGGTACTGAAGCTTTCTTT
TRBJ2-7 | few | TRBV7-8 | . | CASSRQISYEQYF | TGTGCCAGCAGCAGGCAGATCTCCTACGAGCAGTACTTC
TRBJ2-5 | . | TRBV2 | . | CASGYTEPQETQYF | TGTGCCAGCGGTTACACGGAACCCCAAGAGACCCAGTACTTC
TRBJ1-2 | . | TRBV7-2 | . | CASSLTEGGIYGYTF | TGTGCCAGCAGCTTAACGGAAGGGGGGATCTATGGCTACACCTTC
TRBJ2-3 | . | TRBV4-1 | TRBD1 | CASSQERGDRVFTQYF | TGCGCCAGCAGCCAAGAGAGGGGAGACAGGGTGTTCACGCAGTATTTT
TRBJ2-1 | . | TRBV12-3/TRBV12-4 | . | CASSFADGEQFF | TGTGCCAGCAGTTTCGCCGACGGTGAGCAGTTCTTC
TRBJ2-2 | . | TRBV18 | . | CASSPELGAGELFF | TGTGCCAGCTCACCGGAGCTAGGGGCCGGGGAGCTGTTTTTT
TRBJ2-1 | . | TRBV6-5 | . | CATRSGPQAYNEQFF | TGTGCCACCCGATCCGGGCCCCAGGCCTACAATGAGCAGTTCTTC
TRBJ2-7 | . | TRBV29-1 | . | CSVGGGPWDEQYF | TGCAGCGTTGGGGGGGGCCCCTGGGACGAGCAGTACTTC
TRBJ2-7 | . | TRBV7-2 | TRBD1 | CASSLTGPYEQYF | TGTGCCAGCAGCTTGACAGGGCCCTACGAGCAGTACTTC
TRBJ2-5 | . | TRBV4-2 | . | CASSQADRSQETQYF | TGTGCCAGCAGCCAAGCTGACAGGTCTCAAGAGACCCAGTACTTC
TRBJ2-5 | . | TRBV19 | . | CASNLGRAQETQYF | TGTGCCAGTAATTTGGGCCGGGCACAAGAGACCCAGTACTTC
TRBJ2-5 | . | TRBV10-3 | TRBD2 | CAIRRTSGGQETQYF | TGTGCCATCAGACGGACTAGCGGGGGGCAAGAGACCCAGTACTTC
TRBJ1-5 | . | TRBV7-9 | . | CASSLDQGRPDQPQHF | TGTGCCAGCAGCTTAGATCAGGGGAGGCCGGATCAGCCCCAGCATTTT
TRBJ1-1 | . | TRBV2 | . | CASSVSRVGEAFF | TGTGCCAGCAGCGTATCCAGGGTTGGAGAAGCTTTCTTT
TRBJ2-7 | . | TRBV27 | TRBD2 | CAIGTSGSYEQYF | TGTGCCATCGGGACTAGCGGGAGCTACGAGCAGTACTTC